These 18 T cell receptor beta chains were all obtained from the same sample, sequenced in a study of Ad26.COV2.S vaccination and SARS-CoV-2 variants (dated by TCRdb to about 2021). The treatment or condition label, read with the paper, signifies: some 19 received Ad26.COV2.S at low or high dose, single or two shots; five or six received placebo; per-sample allocation not given. Repertoires of vaccine and placebo recipients were sequenced from samples taken on day 63 after the first injection. The receptor library was made with the immunoSEQ multiplex PCR assay. TCRdb took this table from immuneACCESS and kept in-frame rearrangements with V and J called. Such tables lack part of the clones; where checked against another copy, unresolved V genes explain under half of the gap, and the rest is unexplained. The sample records 400,000 to 450,000 clones, 90% of which are singletons. About 4.1% of the sample lies in the top ten.

The specimen comprised peripheral blood, sampled in a trial of Ad26.COV2.S vaccine versus placebo. These receptors were taken from a person between 18 and 65 years old who received the Ad26.COV2.S COVID-19 vaccine or a placebo.

The J gene is TRBJ2-7, the V gene TRBV28; TRBD2 agrees at 12 bases. Germline V gives CDR1 MDHEN, CDR2 SYDVKM. The CDR3 is 13 amino acids. Trimming at V came to 6 bases and at J to 3 bases, leaving 0 bases not matched to a gene. The CDR3 DNA reads TGTGCCAGCAGGACTAGCGGGAGCTACGAGCAGTACTTC. Translating gives CASRTSGSYEQYF.

This chain links TRBV6-2 or TRBV6-3 with TRBJ1-1; TRBD1 is a possible D gene (6 bases). There are 14 residues in the CDR3. Germline V gene lookup returns CDR1 MNHEY and CDR2 SVGEGT. The germline V and J ends were trimmed by 2 bases and 1 base, with 8 bases remaining between them. CDR3 sequence reads: CASSYGGPNTEAFF. The CDR3, as DNA: TGTGCCAGCAGTTACGGGGGCCCGAACACTGAAGCTTTCTTT.

This sequence joins TRBV6-5 and TRBJ1-4, with D possibly being TRBD1 (5 bases). The CDR3 has 15 amino acids. The germline gives CDR1 MNHEY, CDR2 SVGAGI. V was cut by 2 bases and J by 6 bases, with 13 bases left in between. CDR3 protein: CASSYGGRGDEKLFF. The CDR3 coding sequence is TGTGCCAGCAGTTACGGGGGGAGGGGAGATGAAAAACTGTTTTTT.

The chain links TRBV5-1 to TRBJ2-5, with TRBD1 matching over 11 bases. Germline trimming cut 6 bases from V and 1 base from J; bases unmatched to any gene: 8. Germline V gene data show CDR1 as SGHRS and CDR2 as YFSETQ. There are 16 residues in the CDR3. CDR3 region: CASTLGTGGLQETQYF. CDR3 sequence (DNA): TGCGCCAGCACTCTCGGGACAGGGGGGCTCCAAGAGACCCAGTACTTC.

This clone was seen only once. The chain employs TRBV24-1 and TRBJ2-7, with unresolved D. Deletions cut 5 bases from V and 4 bases from J, with 5 bases between. Germline assignment: CDR1 KGHDR and CDR2 SFDVKD. This CDR3 has 11 amino acids. The DNA of the CDR3 is TGTGCCACCAGTGTTGGGTACGAGCAGTACTTC. This translates into CATSVGYEQYF.

The chain couples TRBV5-4 to TRBJ1-2, with 9 bases identical to TRBD1. The J segment lost 3 bases and the V segment lost 4 bases, leaving 4 bases of the junction unmatched. CDR1 and CDR2 (germline): SGHNT, YYREEE (reference sequence). The CDR3 is made up of 14 amino acids. CDR3 DNA sequence: TGTGCCAGCAGCAGGACAGGGGCGGACTATGGCTACACCTTC. Its protein product is CASSRTGADYGYTF.

CDR3 sequence reads: CSASQGVGTDTQYF. In DNA form, the CDR3 reads TGCAGTGCTAGTCAGGGGGTTGGCACAGATACGCAGTATTTT. This rearrangement joins TRBV20-1 to TRBJ2-3; TRBD1 matches at 7 bases. Germline CDR1 reads DFQATT; CDR2 reads SNEGSKA (reference sequence). The junction had 4 bases not matched to a gene; V was cut back by 3 bases and J by 1 base. This CDR3 has 14 amino acids.

V and J are TRBV12-3 or TRBV12-4 and TRBJ2-1; no clear D. Trimming left V 4 bases short and J 12 bases short, with 13 bases between. The CDR3 has 12 residues. The CDR3 loop is CASSSSPGWQFF. The CDR3 coding sequence is TGTGCCAGCAGTTCCTCGCCTGGGTGGCAGTTCTTC.

This chain links TRBV18 with TRBJ2-6, with D possibly being TRBD1 (6 bases). Per the germline V gene, CDR1 is KGHSH and CDR2 is LQKENI. The CDR3 has 17 amino acids. Trimming stripped 2 bases from V and 0 bases from J, with 11 bases between. In nucleotides, the CDR3 is TGTGCCAGCTCACCAGAGACAGGCCTCTCTGGGGCCAACGTCCTGACTTTC. As protein: CASSPETGLSGANVLTF.

Regarding this clone: Other DNA sequences of this sample code for an identical CDR3. The V gene is TRBV2, the J gene TRBJ2-3; 7 nucleotides align to TRBD2. The CDR3 length is 14 residues. Trimming took 8 bases from V and 1 from J; bases not matched to a gene: 6. In germline, CDR1 is SNHLY, CDR2 FYNNEI. CDR3 residues: CASWRAGGTDTQYF. CDR3 DNA sequence: TGTGCCAGCTGGAGGGCGGGGGGCACAGATACGCAGTATTTT.

With regard to this clone: The likely explanation is a read error, given a far larger clone one base away. The rearrangement links TRBV6-2 or TRBV6-3 to TRBJ2-7; D not resolved. This CDR3 has 11 residues. The V gene's germline CDR1 is MNHEY and CDR2 SVGEGT. CDR3 bases: TGTGCCAGCAGTAACTCCTACGAGCAGTACTTC. Amino acid sequence: CASSNSYEQYF.

This clone has a single count. This rearrangement joins TRBV4-1 to TRBJ2-5; 10 bases align to TRBD2. Germline V gene sequence: CDR1 MGHRA, CDR2 YSYEKL. The CDR3 length is 17 residues. The junction had 5 bases not matched to a gene; V was cut back by 0 bases and J by 1 base. DNA of the CDR3: TGCGCCAGCAGCCAAGATATGGTAGCGGGAGGCCAAGAGACCCAGTACTTC. Protein: CASSQDMVAGGQETQYF.

The chain links TRBV27 to TRBJ2-2; D remains ambiguous. CDR1 is MNHEY, CDR2 SMNVEV, per germline (reference sequence). This CDR3 is 15 amino acids long. Trimming cost V 0 bases and J 5 bases, with 10 bases left between them. The CDR3 nucleotides read TGTGCCAGCAGTTTATCGGGTATAGGGACCGGGGAGCTGTTTTTT. It encodes CASSLSGIGTGELFF.

The chain has TRBV5-6 and TRBJ2-3; possibly TRBD1 or TRBD2 for D (5 bases each). CDR1 and CDR2 from the germline V gene are SGHDT and YYEEEE. The CDR3 is 15 amino acids. V lost 4 bases, J lost 2 bases, and 14 bases lay in between. CDR3 DNA: TGTGCCAGCAGCCCCCAGGGACGATCCACAGATACGCAGTATTTT. It yields the protein CASSPQGRSTDTQYF.

This clone was found a few times. This chain uses TRBV4-1 with TRBJ2-1, with 7 positions matching TRBD1. Germline V gene data show CDR1 as MGHRA and CDR2 as YSYEKL. The ends lost 5 bases at V and 4 bases at J; junction bases unmatched: 8. CDR3 length equals 15 residues. The CDR3 protein is CASSDGQALYNEQFF. Here the CDR3 DNA reads TGCGCCAGCAGCGACGGACAGGCCTTATACAATGAGCAGTTCTTC.

The chain combines TRBV7-3 with TRBJ2-3, with 10 bases that match TRBD2. Germline CDR1 reads SGHTA; CDR2 reads FQGTGA. The V and J ends lost 2 bases and 4 bases, in that order; junction bases with no gene match: 9. The CDR3 runs 17 residues. The CDR3 DNA is TGTGCCAGCAGCTTATTCGCTAGCGGGAGAAGGTCAGATACGCAGTATTTT. Amino acid sequence: CASSLFASGRRSDTQYF.

The rearrangement links TRBV7-9 to TRBJ2-1, with D unresolved. The CDR3 covers 15 residues. The germline V gene encodes CDR1 SEHNR and CDR2 FQNEAQ (reference sequence). V dropped 3 bases and J dropped 8 bases, with 17 bases sitting between them. CDR3 region: CASSLVRAYSDEQFF. CDR3 bases: TGTGCCAGCAGCTTGGTTCGGGCGTACTCGGATGAGCAGTTCTTC.

The rearrangement joins TRBV3-1 (or the pseudogene TRBV3-2) to TRBJ2-2, with D tentatively TRBD2 (5 bases). V was shortened by 10 bases and J by 4 bases, with 19 bases between the two germline ends. The CDR3 is 15 amino acids. Germline CDR1 and CDR2: LGHDT and YNNKEL (reference sequence). For the CDR3, the DNA is TGTGCCAACCGAAGAGGGCGGAGCCCCACCGGGGAGCTGTTTTTT. This translates into CANRRGRSPTGELFF.